These T cell receptor beta chains were read from a single sample in a study of siplizumab effects on memory and regulatory T cells. This table comes from immunoSEQ multiplex PCR, and its TCRdb copy is limited to in-frame clones, with some not included. The sample carries 100,000 to 120,000 clones, 90% to 95% recorded once. Sample: CD4+ T cells sorted from blood. The source of these receptors is a human donor in good health. Both conserved end residues are part of each CDR3. Each record gives: J gene, D gene, clone size, V gene, CDR3 DNA, CDR3 protein. D genes are given only for firm matches. Clone size appears in some rows only: once, few, many, or a class for an expanded clone.

TRBJ1-2	NA	NA	TRBV19	TGTGCCAGTAGTATTTCAAGGGACCGACGGACGGGATACACCTTC	CASSISRDRRTGYTF
TRBJ1-2	TRBD1	NA	TRBV5-4	TGTGCCAGCAGCTTGGCCCCGGGACAGGGGGCTGAGGGCTACACCTTC	CASSLAPGQGAEGYTF
TRBJ2-7	NA	NA	TRBV29-1	TGCAGCGTTTGGAAGGGCCACGAGCAGTACTTC	CSVWKGHEQYF
TRBJ2-3	TRBD2	once	TRBV10-3	TGTGCCATCAGTGAGCGCGGGGGGGCACCAGATACGCAGTATTTT	CAISERGGAPDTQYF
TRBJ2-7	NA	NA	TRBV30	TGTGCCTGGAGCTGGGAATCACTCTACGAGCAGTACTTC	CAWSWESLYEQYF
TRBJ1-1	TRBD1	NA	TRBV15	TGTGCCACCAGCAGAGTAACAGGGGGGGACACTGAAGCTTTCTTT	CATSRVTGGDTEAFF
TRBJ2-7	NA	once	TRBV6-5	TGTGCCAGCAGTACCTCCGGGACCCTAGGGAACGAGCAGTACTTC	CASSTSGTLGNEQYF
TRBJ1-2	NA	NA	TRBV30	TGTGCCTGGAGTGTCCTCACAGGGTATGGCTACACCTTC	CAWSVLTGYGYTF
TRBJ2-7	TRBD2	NA	TRBV18	TGTGCCAGCTCACCACCTTTAGGGACTATCGAGCAGTACTTC	CASSPPLGTIEQYF
TRBJ1-5	NA	NA	TRBV6-5	TGTGCCAGCAGTTACTCGAGCAGGGGAGGCGGCCAGCCCCAGCATTTT	CASSYSSRGGGQPQHF
TRBJ1-5	NA	once	TRBV19	TGTGCCAGTAGTATGGGGAATCAGCCCCAGCATTTT	CASSMGNQPQHF
TRBJ2-5	NA	NA	TRBV25-1	TGTGCCAGCAGTGAAGCCCGGGGGCAGCAAGAGACCCAGTACTTC	CASSEARGQQETQYF
TRBJ2-2	NA	NA	TRBV10-3	TGTGCCATCGGTCGACAGGCCAACACCGGGGAGCTGTTTTTT	CAIGRQANTGELFF
TRBJ2-7	NA	NA	TRBV4-1	TGCGCCAGCAGCCACCCGCCGGGTGGGACCTACGAGCAGTACTTC	CASSHPPGGTYEQYF
TRBJ2-1	NA	NA	TRBV7-9	TGTGCCAGCAGCTTAGCCGGGACTCCGAGCTCCTACAATGAGCAGTTCTTC	CASSLAGTPSSYNEQFF
TRBJ1-6	TRBD1	NA	TRBV6-1	TGTGCCAGCAGTGAATACGGCAGGGGGAATTCACCCCTCCACTTT	CASSEYGRGNSPLHF
TRBJ1-4	TRBD1	NA	TRBV5-1	TGCGCCAGCAGCTCGACAGGGAGGTACGAAAAACTGTTTTTT	CASSSTGRYEKLFF
TRBJ1-1	NA	NA	TRBV7-3	TGTGCCAGCAGCTCTGGGCTGAACACTGAAGCTTTCTTT	CASSSGLNTEAFF
TRBJ2-1	NA	few	TRBV6-5	TGTGCCAGCAGTTACTTCCCTAGCGCCCACAATGAGCAGTTCTTC	CASSYFPSAHNEQFF
TRBJ2-2	TRBD1	NA	TRBV4-3	TGCGCCAGCAGCCAAGATCAGATCGACAGGGGGAACACCGGGGAGCTGTTTTTT	CASSQDQIDRGNTGELFF
TRBJ2-6	NA	NA	TRBV7-3	TGTGCCAGCAGCCCCAAGGGCCCAGGTTCTGGGGCCAACGTCCTGACTTTC	CASSPKGPGSGANVLTF
TRBJ1-6	NA	few	TRBV5-4	TGTGCCAGCAGCCAAGGACTGAATAATTCACCCCTCCACTTT	CASSQGLNNSPLHF
TRBJ2-2	NA	once	TRBV7-7	TGTGCTAGCAGCTCACATCCCTACACCGGGGAGCTGTTTTTT	CASSSHPYTGELFF
TRBJ2-5	TRBD1	NA	TRBV5-1	TGCGCCAGTGGGACAGGGTCGTTTGAGACCCAGTACTTC	CASGTGSFETQYF
TRBJ2-7	NA	NA	TRBV27	TGTGCCAGCAGTCCGACTCGAAGAACCCACGAGCAGTACTTC	CASSPTRRTHEQYF
TRBJ1-6	NA	NA	TRBV30	TGTGCCTGGAGTACTGCGGGGGCGTGGGGTTCACCCCTCCACTTT	CAWSTAGAWGSPLHF
TRBJ1-1	NA	NA	TRBV9	TGTGCCAGCAGGGTCGAGCCAGGGTCAGCGACTGAAGCTTTCTTT	CASRVEPGSATEAFF
TRBJ2-1	NA	NA	TRBV11-2	TGTGCCAGCAGCTCCGGGACCCCCTACAATGAGCAGTTCTTC	CASSSGTPYNEQFF
TRBJ1-2	TRBD1	NA	TRBV6-5	TGTGCCAGCAGTCAGCAGGGGGTCTATGGCTACACCTTC	CASSQQGVYGYTF
TRBJ1-5	TRBD1	NA	TRBV28	TGTGCCAGCAGTTTGACAGGGAATCAGCCCCAGCATTTT	CASSLTGNQPQHF
TRBJ2-2	NA	NA	TRBV5-1	TGCGCCAGCAGCCACGGGAAGAACACCGGGGAGCTGTTTTTT	CASSHGKNTGELFF
TRBJ1-1	NA	NA	TRBV6-5	TGTGCCAGCAGTCCCGGACAGTACATGAACACTGAAGCTTTCTTT	CASSPGQYMNTEAFF
TRBJ1-1	NA	NA	TRBV10-3	TGTGCCATCAGTGAAGGGATGAACACTGAAGCTTTCTTT	CAISEGMNTEAFF
TRBJ2-3	NA	NA	TRBV19	TGTGCCAGTAGTACCCTCAGGGCCACAGATACGCAGTATTTT	CASSTLRATDTQYF
TRBJ2-3	NA	NA	TRBV6-4	TGTGCCAGCAGTGACTCCGGCGCCCTCACAGATACGCAGTATTTT	CASSDSGALTDTQYF
TRBJ2-7	TRBD1	NA	TRBV7-2	TGTGCCAGCAGCCACAGGGGGTACGAGCAGTACTTC	CASSHRGYEQYF
TRBJ2-7	NA	NA	TRBV13	TGTGCCAGCAGCTCCCCCCCTGCTGGGCTGAATCAACCAGCGTCGTACGAGCAGTACTTC	CASSSPPAGLNQPASYEQYF
TRBJ1-1	NA	few	TRBV19	TGTGCCAGTAGTATGGGTCGCGGAGGTGAAGCTTTCTTT	CASSMGRGGEAFF
TRBJ2-7	TRBD1	NA	TRBV12-5	TGTGCTAGTGGTTTAGGGACAGGGGACTACGAGCAGTACTTC	CASGLGTGDYEQYF
TRBJ2-7	TRBD1	NA	TRBV5-5	TGTGCCAGCAGCACCCGACAGGGTCGGGACTCCTACGAGCAGTACTTC	CASSTRQGRDSYEQYF
TRBJ2-2	NA	NA	TRBV19	TGTGCCAGTAAGGACAGATTGACCGGGGAGCTGTTTTTT	CASKDRLTGELFF